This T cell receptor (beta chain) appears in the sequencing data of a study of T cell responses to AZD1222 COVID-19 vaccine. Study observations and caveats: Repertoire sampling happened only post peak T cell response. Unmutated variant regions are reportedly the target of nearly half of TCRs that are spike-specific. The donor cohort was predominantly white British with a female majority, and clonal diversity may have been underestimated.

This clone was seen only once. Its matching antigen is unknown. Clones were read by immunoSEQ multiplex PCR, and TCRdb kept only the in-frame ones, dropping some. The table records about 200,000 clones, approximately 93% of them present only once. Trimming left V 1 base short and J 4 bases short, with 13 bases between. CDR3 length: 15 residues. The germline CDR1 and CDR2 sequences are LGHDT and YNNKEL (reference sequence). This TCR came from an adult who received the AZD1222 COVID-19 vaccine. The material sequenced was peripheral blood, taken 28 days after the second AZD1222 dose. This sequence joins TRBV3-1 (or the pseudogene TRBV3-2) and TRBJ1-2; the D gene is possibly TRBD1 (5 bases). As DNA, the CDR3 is TGTGCCAGCAGCCAAGCCGGCAGGGTGGGCTATGGCTACACCTTC. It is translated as CASSQAGRVGYGYTF.